A single sample is the source of the 31 T cell receptor beta chains below, sequenced in a study of technical replicates of blood from a handful of donors. Libraries were prepared by immunoSEQ multiplex PCR; TCRdb keeps only in-frame clonotypes and omits some of them. The table includes 65,000 to 90,000 clones, roughly 90% detected once. The sequenced sample was PBMCs. These receptor sequences come from a human donor in good health. Some clones in this sample may be carry-over from other donors' samples.

Only one count was recorded for this clone. J is TRBJ1-4 and V is TRBV13; 7 bases line up with TRBD1. Germline-derived CDR1 and CDR2 are PRHDT and FYEKMQ (reference sequence). V trimming: 5 bases; J trimming: 7 bases; junction bases outside the gene matches: 7. This CDR3 has 14 amino acids. The CDR3 nucleotides are TGTGCCAGCAGCAAAATACAGGGGCGTGAAAAACTGTTTTTT. Translating gives CASSKIQGREKLFF.

V is TRBV6-1 and J is TRBJ2-1, with D possibly matching TRBD2 (6 bases). This CDR3 region has 16 residues. Trimming removed 3 bases at V and 3 bases at J, with 15 bases between. Germline V gene sequence: CDR1 MNHNS, CDR2 SASEGT. The CDR3 spells CASSDGRAGIYNEQFF. The DNA for the CDR3 is TGTGCCAGCAGTGACGGCAGGGCGGGGATCTACAATGAGCAGTTCTTC.

The V and J genes are TRBV4-3 and TRBJ2-3, with a weak D call TRBD2 (7 bases). Germline lookup yields CDR1 LGHNA and CDR2 YSLEER. Trimming took off 2 bases at V and 2 bases at J, with 14 bases between the two ends. The CDR3 runs to 16 residues. DNA for the CDR3: TGCGCCAGCAGCCAACCCGGGGGGCGGACCACAGATACGCAGTATTTT. This gives the protein CASSQPGGRTTDTQYF.

The rearrangement joins TRBV4-2 to TRBJ2-5, with 8 bases aligning to TRBD2. The CDR3 is 16 amino acids. After removal of 0 bases from V and 5 bases from J, the junction contained 8 bases not matched to a gene. The germline CDR1 and CDR2 sequences are LGHNA and YNFKEQ. The CDR3 nucleotides read TGTGCCAGCAGCCAAGATTTACGGGGGGGCGGGGAGACCCAGTACTTC. Protein sequence: CASSQDLRGGGETQYF.

This rearrangement joins TRBV6-5 to TRBJ2-3; 9 bases line up with TRBD2. The V gene's germline CDR1 is MNHEY and CDR2 SVGAGI. The CDR3 contains 15 residues. V dropped 8 bases and J dropped 4; count of bases not matched to a gene: 10. CDR3: CASARLAGYPDTQYF. The CDR3 bases are TGTGCCAGCGCTCGCCTAGCGGGATATCCAGATACGCAGTATTTT.

V and J are TRBV7-9 and TRBJ2-3; 7 bases match TRBD1. This CDR3 has 16 amino acids. The V gene's germline CDR1 is SEHNR and CDR2 FQNEAQ (reference sequence). V lost 5 bases, J lost 2 bases, and 10 bases stayed unmatched. The DNA of the CDR3 is TGTGCCAGCAGCGCACGACAGGGATACTCCACAGATACGCAGTATTTT. Translated, it gives CASSARQGYSTDTQYF.

The genes are TRBV4-2 and TRBJ1-4; no clear D gene. Trimming shortened V by 1 base and J by 4 bases, and 13 bases separated the two germline ends. Looked up from germline, CDR1 is LGHNA and CDR2 is YNFKEQ. The CDR3 spans 16 residues. The CDR3 DNA reads as TGTGCCAGCAGCCAAGTAGGCGGTTTTGGTAATGAAAAACTGTTTTTT. It yields the protein CASSQVGGFGNEKLFF.

CDR3 DNA: TGTGCCAGCAGCACGGGTAGCGGGAACTACGAGCAGTACTTC. Protein sequence: CASSTGSGNYEQYF. The J gene is TRBJ2-7, the V gene TRBV11-3; 8 bases fit TRBD2. This CDR3 region has 14 residues. The J segment lost 3 bases and the V segment lost 5 bases, leaving 6 bases of the junction unmatched. Germline-derived CDR1 and CDR2 are SGHNT and YENEEA.

This chain joins TRBV4-1 and TRBJ2-7; 12 positions agree with TRBD2. V was clipped by 4 bases and J by 4 bases; unmatched bases: 14. CDR1 is MGHRA and CDR2 is YSYEKL in the germline V gene. The CDR3 is 18 amino acids. The CDR3: CASSPFAPTSGSTYEQYF. As DNA, the CDR3 is TGCGCCAGCAGCCCCTTTGCCCCGACTAGCGGGAGTACTTACGAGCAGTACTTC.

The chain uses TRBV19 and TRBJ1-2, with 7 bases matching TRBD1. Trimming removed 7 bases from V and 7 bases from J; junction bases left unmatched: 6. The CDR3 loop spans 12 amino acids. Germline assignment: CDR1 LNHDA and CDR2 SQIVND (reference sequence). CDR3 sequence reads: CASMRQGAGYTF. The CDR3 DNA reads as TGTGCCAGTATGAGACAGGGCGCTGGCTACACCTTC.

The chain uses TRBV5-6 and TRBJ1-5, with D uncertain. CDR1 is SGHDT, CDR2 YYEEEE, per germline. The CDR3 is made up of 15 amino acids. Trimming removed 0 bases at V and 6 bases at J, with 13 bases between. CDR3 nucleotide sequence: TGTGCCAGCAGCTTGGGGTGGTCCGCGGTTCAGCCCCAGCATTTT. This gives the protein CASSLGWSAVQPQHF.

The chain recombines TRBV7-9 with TRBJ2-6; TRBD2 is a possible D gene (6 bases). Trimming stripped 4 bases from V and 0 bases from J, with 10 bases between. CDR3 size: 16 residues. Germline CDR1 reads SEHNR; CDR2 reads FQNEAQ (reference sequence). CDR3 sequence reads: CASSWREFSGANVLTF. CDR3 DNA sequence: TGTGCCAGCAGCTGGAGGGAGTTCTCTGGGGCCAACGTCCTGACTTTC.

The chain joins TRBV11-2 to TRBJ2-6, with D perhaps TRBD2 (6 bases). CDR3 length: 16 residues. The germline V gene encodes CDR1 SGHAT and CDR2 FQNNGV. V dropped 5 bases and J dropped 3 bases, with 14 bases sitting between them. The CDR3 region is CASSQPLAFGANVLTF. The CDR3 DNA reads as TGTGCCAGCAGCCAGCCCCTAGCGTTTGGGGCCAACGTCCTGACTTTC. The full variable domain, its missing parts supplied by reference TRBV11-2 and TRBJ2-6, is EAGVAQSPRYKIIEKRQSVAFWCNPISGHATLYWYQQILGQGPKLLIQFQNNGVVDDSQLPKDRFSAERLKGVDSTLKIQPAKLEDSAVYLCASSQPLAFGANVLTFGAGSRLTVL.

The V gene is TRBV5-1, the J gene TRBJ2-1; 9 bases map to TRBD2. Germline trimming cut 4 bases from V and 8 bases from J; bases unmatched to any gene: 13. Germline-derived CDR1 and CDR2 are SGHRS and YFSETQ. The CDR3 totals 16 residues. The CDR3 reads CASSPQARGGLDEQFF. The CDR3 DNA follows: TGCGCCAGCAGCCCCCAGGCGCGGGGGGGCCTGGATGAGCAGTTCTTC.

The V and J genes are TRBV7-2 and TRBJ1-5; a weak D match, TRBD1 (6 bases). This CDR3 has 15 residues. Germline assignment: CDR1 SGHTA and CDR2 FQGNSA. V was shortened by 6 bases and J by 6 bases, with 18 bases between the two germline ends. The CDR3 DNA is TGTGCCAGCAGTTTGGTTACAGGGTCGGGTCAGCCCCAGCATTTT. Translating gives CASSLVTGSGQPQHF.

As DNA, the CDR3 is TGTGCCAGCAGCCGGGAGGCGGCAAATACCGGAAACACCATATATTTT. It yields the protein CASSREAANTGNTIYF. V and J are TRBV4-2 and TRBJ1-3, with no clear D. V was shortened by 4 bases and J by 4 bases, with 17 bases between the two germline ends. From germline, CDR1 is LGHNA and CDR2 YNFKEQ. The CDR3 sequence is 16 residues long.

The rearrangement uses TRBV29-1 and TRBJ2-3; 7 nucleotides match TRBD2. J was trimmed by 0 bases and V by 6 bases; bases with no gene match: 6. CDR1 SQVTM and CDR2 ANQGSEA come from the germline V gene. This CDR3 region has 14 residues. The CDR3, as DNA: TGCAGCGTCGGGAGGACCACTAGCACAGATACGCAGTATTTT. It specifies CSVGRTTSTDTQYF.

V is TRBV19 and J is TRBJ2-7; 10 bases line up with TRBD1. CDR3 length: 15 amino acids. Unmatched junction bases numbered 11, after V lost 6 bases and J lost 6 bases. Germline CDR1 LNHDA, CDR2 SQIVND (reference sequence). The DNA of the CDR3 is TGTGCCAGTAGCCATTTTAAGGACAGGGGGTGCGAGCAGTACTTC. This encodes CASSHFKDRGCEQYF.

V usage is TRBV7-2 and J usage is TRBJ2-5, with 15 positions matching TRBD2. The CDR3 is 17 amino acids. V was pared by 1 base and J by 5 bases, with 5 bases of the junction left unmatched. Germline lookup yields CDR1 SGHTA and CDR2 FQGNSA. The chain's CDR3 is CASSLVPGLAGGETQYF. As DNA, the CDR3 is TGTGCCAGCAGCTTAGTTCCAGGACTAGCGGGAGGGGAGACCCAGTACTTC.

The chain employs TRBV6-5 and TRBJ2-5; 8 nucleotides line up with TRBD2. The end of the DNA fits TRBJ2-7 better, so the J call may be wrong. The CDR3 contains 14 residues. Per the germline V gene, CDR1 is MNHEY and CDR2 is SVGAGI. The CDR3 DNA reads TGTGCCAGCAGTTACAGCGGGAGCTCCTACGAGCAGTACTTC. Translating it yields CASSYSGSSYEQYF.

V gene TRBV4-2 combines with J gene TRBJ1-3; D is possibly TRBD1 (6 bases). V lost 1 base and J 2 bases, leaving 9 bases between the germline ends. This CDR3 region has 15 residues. Germline V lookup: CDR1 LGHNA, CDR2 YNFKEQ. The CDR3 protein is CASSQARGPGNTIYF. The CDR3 coding sequence is TGTGCCAGCAGCCAAGCCAGGGGACCTGGAAACACCATATATTTT.

This clone occurred a few times. The chain links TRBV11-2 to TRBJ2-7; 13 bases are shared with TRBD2. Germline V gene data show CDR1 as SGHAT and CDR2 as FQNNGV. The CDR3 runs 16 residues. V lost 2 bases and J lost 3; bases outside the gene matches: 4. The CDR3 DNA follows: TGTGCCAGCAGCTTACCGGGACTAGCGGGACGCTACGAGCAGTACTTC. Translation gives CASSLPGLAGRYEQYF.

The chain has TRBV7-2 and TRBJ2-2; D might be TRBD1 (6 bases). The CDR3 has 16 amino acids. Per germline, CDR1 SGHTA and CDR2 FQGNSA. V lost 5 bases to trimming and J lost 0 bases, with 13 bases between them. The CDR3 spells CASSPTGTTNTGELFF. In DNA form, the CDR3 reads TGTGCCAGCAGCCCCACCGGGACAACGAACACCGGGGAGCTGTTTTTT.

The DNA for the CDR3 is TGCGCCAGCCGCCCGCGGGGGGGCAATGAGCAGTTCTTC. This codes for CASRPRGGNEQFF. This chain uses TRBV5-1 with TRBJ2-1; 9 nucleotides match TRBD2. CDR3 size: 13 residues. Germline loops: CDR1 SGHRS, CDR2 YFSETQ. V dropped 7 bases and J dropped 6; count of bases not matched to a gene: 5.

This clone occurred once. The rearrangement uses TRBV6-5 and TRBJ1-1, with 9 nucleotides matching TRBD1. V lost 8 bases and J lost 4; bases outside the gene matches: 5. This CDR3 region has 13 residues. Looked up from germline, CDR1 is MNHEY and CDR2 is SVGAGI. The CDR3 sequence: CASFRDRATEAFF. CDR3 nucleotides: TGTGCCAGCTTCCGGGACAGGGCCACTGAAGCTTTCTTT.

The sample holds one count of this clone. The chain couples TRBV10-3 to TRBJ1-1; TRBD1 matches at 11 bases. There are 13 residues in the CDR3. Germline V gene sequence: CDR1 ENHRY, CDR2 SYGVKD. The junction had 6 bases not matched to a gene; V was cut back by 4 bases and J by 11 bases. The CDR3 region is CAISVGQGARAFF. CDR3 bases: TGTGCCATCAGTGTAGGACAGGGGGCCCGGGCTTTCTTT.

The chain uses TRBV7-7 and TRBJ2-5; tentatively, D is TRBD1 (5 bases). Germline CDR1 and CDR2: SSHAT and FNYEAQ (reference sequence). Trimming pared 1 base from V and 2 bases from J, leaving 11 bases between. This CDR3 is built from 15 residues. The CDR3 region has the DNA TGTGCCAGCAGCTTAGTAGGGGCAGGACAAGAGACCCAGTACTTC. Amino acids: CASSLVGAGQETQYF. Full variable domain (rest looked up from reference TRBV7-7 and TRBJ2-5): GAGVSQSPRYKVTKRGQDVTLRCDPISSHATLYWYQQALGQGPEFLTYFNYEAQPDKSGLPSDRFSAERPEGSISTLTIQRTEQRDSAMYRCASSLVGAGQETQYFGPGTRLLVL.

This CDR3 reads CASSEAQRNQPQHF. The CDR3 DNA is TGTGCCAGCAGTGAAGCTCAGCGGAACCAGCCCCAGCATTTT. This sequence joins TRBV2 and TRBJ1-5; no firm D call. The CDR3 runs to 14 residues. Germline V gene sequence: CDR1 SNHLY, CDR2 FYNNEI. Trimming left V 0 bases short and J 7 bases short, with 10 bases between.

The gene calls are TRBV5-1 and TRBJ2-2, with D uncertain. This CDR3 spans 15 amino acids. V lost 0 bases and J lost 4, with 10 bases in between. Germline CDR1 and CDR2: SGHRS and YFSETQ. The CDR3 region is CASSLDPGTTGELFF. CDR3 in DNA: TGCGCCAGCAGCTTGGATCCCGGTACCACCGGGGAGCTGTTTTTT. The whole variable domain, remainder taken from reference TRBV5-1 and TRBJ2-2, is KAGVTQTPRYLIKTRGQQVTLSCSPISGHRSVSWYQQTPGQGLQFLFEYFSETQRNKGNFPGRFSGRQFSNSRSEMNVSTLELGDSALYLCASSLDPGTTGELFFGEGSRLTVL.

The chain joins TRBV7-3 to TRBJ1-1; 8 bases agree with TRBD1. The CDR3 spans 13 residues. The V gene's germline CDR1 is SGHTA and CDR2 FQGTGA. Germline trimming cut 3 bases from V and 4 bases from J; bases unmatched to any gene: 1. For the CDR3, the DNA is TGTGCCAGCAGCTTCGACAGGGGCACTGAAGCTTTCTTT. Translating gives CASSFDRGTEAFF.

This clone was seen a handful of times. This sequence joins TRBV20-1 and TRBJ1-1, with D uncertain. This CDR3 region has 11 residues. CDR1 is DFQATT, CDR2 SNEGSKA, per germline (reference sequence). V lost 6 bases, J lost 0 bases, and 5 bases lay in between. The CDR3 DNA reads TGCAGTGCGCAGATGAACACTGAAGCTTTCTTT. Residues: CSAQMNTEAFF.